This TCR beta chain is drawn from a study of vaccination and CD4 T cells after COVID-19. Study overall: Six males and four females, two of them Hispanic, were enrolled as convalescents. Overlapping spike peptides served as the stimulus for the cells. These peptides came from SARS-CoV-2 and from the common cold coronaviruses HCoV-NL63, HCoV-OC43 and HCoV-229E.

As concerns this clonotype: Antigen: not known.

The study sequenced cultured CD4+ T cell DNA using the Oncomine TCR Beta short-read assay. MiXCR was run by TCRdb on the PCR reads, yielding one entry per CDR3 protein. The table lists about 10,000 distinct CDR3 sequences, about four fifths of them singletons. The treatment denotes: roughly 10-day PBMC culture with coronavirus spike peptide pools or control peptides (ViraFEST assay). Positivity by PCR occurred from March to December 2020, a period that predated US Alpha, Beta and Delta variants. The CDR3 covers 13 residues. V dropped 0 bases and J dropped 8; count of bases not matched to a gene: 4. CDR1 is SGDLS, CDR2 YYNGEE, per germline.

The sequenced sample consisted of CD4+ T cells from blood, cultured in vitro. The TCR originated in a human donor who had recovered from COVID-19. The chain joins TRBV9 to TRBJ1-1; 7 nucleotides align to TRBD1. This chain's CDR3 is CASSVEGTAEAFF. DNA of the CDR3: TGTGCCAGCAGCGTAGAGGGGACAGCAGAAGCTTTCTTT.